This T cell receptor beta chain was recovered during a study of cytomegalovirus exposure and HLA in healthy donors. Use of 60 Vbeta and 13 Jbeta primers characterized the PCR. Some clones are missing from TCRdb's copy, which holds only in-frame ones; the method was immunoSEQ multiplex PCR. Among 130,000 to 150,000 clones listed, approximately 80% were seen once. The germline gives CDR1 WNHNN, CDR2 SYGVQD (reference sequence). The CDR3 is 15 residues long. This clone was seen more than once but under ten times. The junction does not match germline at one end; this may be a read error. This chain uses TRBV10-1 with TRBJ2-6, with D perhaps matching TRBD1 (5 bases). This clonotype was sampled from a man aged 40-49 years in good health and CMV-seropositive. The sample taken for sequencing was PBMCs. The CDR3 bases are TGCGCCAGCAGTGATGAAGGGTCTGGGGCCAACGGCCTGACTTTC. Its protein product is CASSDEGSGANGLTF.